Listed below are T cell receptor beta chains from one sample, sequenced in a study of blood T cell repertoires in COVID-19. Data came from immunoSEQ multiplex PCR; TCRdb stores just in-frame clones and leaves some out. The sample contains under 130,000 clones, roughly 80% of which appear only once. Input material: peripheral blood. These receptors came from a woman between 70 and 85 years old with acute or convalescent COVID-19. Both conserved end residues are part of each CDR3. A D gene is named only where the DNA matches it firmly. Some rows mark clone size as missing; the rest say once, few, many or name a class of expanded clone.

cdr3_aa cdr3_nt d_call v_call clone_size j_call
CASSPGERGGYNEQFF TGTGCCAGCAGCCCTGGGGAGCGGGGGGGTTACAATGAGCAGTTCTTC TRBD2 TRBV7-2 . TRBJ2-1
CASRASGGAGELFF TGTGCCAGCAGGGCTAGCGGGGGGGCCGGGGAGCTGTTTTTT TRBD2 TRBV7-8 . TRBJ2-2
CASSLGTGIYGYTF TGCGCCAGCAGCTTGGGGACAGGAATCTATGGCTACACCTTC TRBD1 TRBV5-1 . TRBJ1-2
CASSYHPEEPNYDSNQPQHF TGTGCCAGCAGTTACCATCCCGAGGAGCCGAATTACGATAGCAATCAGCCCCAGCATTTT . TRBV6-2/TRBV6-3 . TRBJ1-5
CASSLRGGEYYEQYF TGTGCCAGCAGTCTGAGGGGGGGGGAATACTACGAGCAGTACTTC . TRBV27 . TRBJ2-7
CASSRQGAFQPQHF TGTGCCAGTAGTCGACAGGGGGCTTTTCAGCCCCAGCATTTT TRBD1 TRBV27 . TRBJ1-5
CASNRDFMGGTEAFF TGCGCCAGCAACCGGGACTTCATGGGTGGTACTGAAGCTTTCTTT . TRBV5-1 . TRBJ1-1
CASSNPTGLGVETQYF TGTGCCAGCAGTAATCCGACGGGACTTGGGGTGGAGACCCAGTACTTC . TRBV9 . TRBJ2-5
CASSIDQGTGTDTQYF TGTGCCAGTAGTATAGATCAGGGGACCGGCACAGATACGCAGTATTTT . TRBV19 . TRBJ2-3
CASSLSAGGGTTYEQYF TGTGCCAGCAGCTTATCAGCGGGGGGGGGAACAACCTACGAGCAGTACTTC TRBD2 TRBV7-2 once TRBJ2-7
CATSREGDSGVDEQFF TGTGCCACCAGCAGAGAGGGGGATAGCGGGGTCGATGAGCAGTTCTTC TRBD2 TRBV15 . TRBJ2-1
CASSQAGQAAKNTEAFF TGCGCCAGCAGCCAAGCAGGACAGGCGGCGAAGAACACTGAAGCTTTCTTT TRBD1 TRBV4-3 . TRBJ1-1
CASTSRTGDTGELFF TGTGCCAGCACGTCGAGGACAGGTGACACCGGGGAGCTGTTTTTT TRBD1 TRBV6-4 . TRBJ2-2
CASSRGGLAYNEQFF TGTGCCAGCAGCCGCGGGGGACTAGCCTACAATGAGCAGTTCTTC TRBD2 TRBV7-9 once TRBJ2-1
CASSLNGFEGNTIYF TGCGCCAGCAGCTTGAATGGTTTTGAGGGAAACACCATATATTTT . TRBV5-1 . TRBJ1-3
CASSLTGGTEAFF TGTGCCAGCAGCCTTACAGGGGGTACTGAAGCTTTCTTT TRBD1 TRBV14 . TRBJ1-1
CASSPGGENTEAFF TGTGCCAGCAGTCCAGGAGGGGAAAACACTGAAGCTTTCTTT . TRBV25-1 . TRBJ1-1
CAWSTRFGQSVQPQHF TGTGCCTGGAGTACCCGATTCGGACAGTCGGTTCAGCCCCAGCATTTT . TRBV30 . TRBJ1-5
CASSIGTRSYEQYF TGTGCCAGTAGTATAGGGACAAGATCCTACGAGCAGTACTTC . TRBV19 . TRBJ2-7
CASSSRTVYNEQFF TGTGCCAGCAGTTCCCGGACAGTCTACAATGAGCAGTTCTTC . TRBV6-6 . TRBJ2-1
CASSPPGGPPGRTEAFF TGTGCCAGCAGCCCACCCGGAGGCCCACCGGGGAGGACTGAAGCTTTCTTT . TRBV2 . TRBJ1-1
CASSLELSTGELFF TGTGCCAGCAGCTTAGAGTTGAGCACCGGGGAGCTGTTTTTT . TRBV5-8 . TRBJ2-2
CASSPPTGGTGNTIYF TGTGCCAGCTCACCACCGACAGGGGGCACTGGAAACACCATATATTTT TRBD1 TRBV18 . TRBJ1-3
CASSAGEDGYTF TGCGCCAGCAGCGCAGGGGAAGATGGCTACACCTTC . TRBV5-1 few TRBJ1-2
CASSSLRSNWAHTDTQYF TGTGCCAGCAGCTCGTTAAGGTCAAACTGGGCGCACACAGATACGCAGTATTTT . TRBV11-2 . TRBJ2-3
CASTPGGLGNTIYF TGTGCCAGCACCCCCGGGGGACTTGGAAACACCATATATTTT . TRBV6-5 . TRBJ1-3
CASSPDRAILGYGYTF TGCGCCAGCAGCCCTGACAGGGCAATTTTGGGGTATGGCTACACCTTC TRBD1 TRBV5-1 . TRBJ1-2
CASSNRGDSPLHF TGTGCCAGCTCAAATAGGGGTGATTCACCCCTCCACTTT . TRBV18 . TRBJ1-6
CSARDRGPYEQYF TGCAGCGCCCGGGACAGGGGGCCCTACGAGCAGTACTTC TRBD1 TRBV29-1 once TRBJ2-7
CASSEWGGNQPQHF TGTGCCAGCAGTGAATGGGGAGGGAACCAGCCCCAGCATTTT . TRBV25-1 . TRBJ1-5
CAWSVPRQGKYNSPLHF TGTGCCTGGAGTGTCCCAAGACAGGGAAAATATAATTCACCCCTCCACTTT TRBD1 TRBV30 . TRBJ1-6
CASSLGASGGKETQYF TGCGCCAGCAGCTTGGGGGCTAGCGGGGGGAAAGAGACCCAGTACTTC TRBD2 TRBV5-1 . TRBJ2-5
CASSPGQDSPLHF TGTGCCAGCTCACCAGGACAGGATTCACCCCTCCACTTT TRBD1 TRBV18 . TRBJ1-6
CASSLVGGTHSPLHF TGTGCCAGCAGCTTGGTCGGGGGTACGCATTCACCCCTCCACTTT . TRBV5-4 . TRBJ1-6
CASTPAGTVNSYNEQFF TGTGCCAGCACCCCAGCCGGGACTGTAAACTCCTACAATGAGCAGTTCTTC . TRBV28 . TRBJ2-1